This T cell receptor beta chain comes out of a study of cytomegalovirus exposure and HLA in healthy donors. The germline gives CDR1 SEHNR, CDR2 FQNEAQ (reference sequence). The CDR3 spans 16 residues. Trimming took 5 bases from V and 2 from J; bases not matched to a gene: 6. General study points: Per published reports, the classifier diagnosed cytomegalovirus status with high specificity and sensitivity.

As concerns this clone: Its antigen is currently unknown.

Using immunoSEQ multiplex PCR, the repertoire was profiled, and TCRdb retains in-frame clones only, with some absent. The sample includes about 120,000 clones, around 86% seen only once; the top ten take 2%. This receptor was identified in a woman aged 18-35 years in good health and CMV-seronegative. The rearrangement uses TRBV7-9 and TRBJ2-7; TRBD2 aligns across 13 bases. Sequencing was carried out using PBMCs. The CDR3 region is CASSPGLAGSAYEQYF. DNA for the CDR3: TGTGCCAGCAGCCCGGGACTAGCGGGAAGCGCCTACGAGCAGTACTTC.